The 25 T cell receptor beta chains reported below all come from one sample, sequenced in a study of cytomegalovirus exposure and HLA in healthy donors. The PCR employed 60 Vbeta primers together with 13 Jbeta primers. Method: immunoSEQ multiplex PCR; TCRdb's copy keeps in-frame clones and lacks some. The sample records over 55,000 clones, around 87% being singletons. Sequencing was carried out using PBMCs. These receptors were obtained from a man aged 18 to 30 in good health and CMV-seronegative.

The chain uses TRBV7-9 and TRBJ2-7; no clear D. V was cut by 3 bases and J by 7 bases, with 16 bases left in between. The CDR3 runs to 14 residues. Per germline, CDR1 SEHNR and CDR2 FQNEAQ (reference sequence). The CDR3 is CASSFDNLGLEQYF. The CDR3 DNA follows: TGTGCCAGCAGCTTTGACAACCTGGGCTTAGAGCAGTACTTC.

The CDR3 sequence: CASSYRDRGTHEQYF. In DNA, the CDR3 is TGTGCCAGCAGCTATAGAGACAGGGGAACCCACGAGCAGTACTTC. The chain joins TRBV6-5 to TRBJ2-7; TRBD1 agrees at 8 bases. With V trimmed by 6 bases and J by 5 bases, 12 bases remained unmatched. There are 15 residues in the CDR3. Germline V gene sequence: CDR1 MNHEY, CDR2 SVGAGI.

This chain links TRBV4-1 with TRBJ1-1; D is unclear. Trimming took 4 bases from V and 0 from J, leaving 9 bases between them. Germline loops: CDR1 MGHRA, CDR2 YSYEKL. The CDR3 covers 14 residues. The CDR3 sequence is CASSPLMMNTEAFF. The CDR3 region has the DNA TGCGCCAGCAGCCCCCTAATGATGAACACTGAAGCTTTCTTT.

The gene calls are TRBV6-5 and TRBJ1-2, with D maybe TRBD1 (6 bases). Between the trimmed V and J ends, which lost 2 bases and 8 bases, there was a span of 9 bases. The CDR3 has 12 residues. Per the germline V gene, CDR1 is MNHEY and CDR2 is SVGAGI. CDR3 nucleotide sequence: TGTGCCAGCAGTTACCCCAGGGGCGGCTACACCTTC. Its translation: CASSYPRGGYTF.

This chain connects TRBV9 to TRBJ2-3; TRBD2 matches 7 bases. V lost 7 bases and J lost 5; bases outside the gene matches: 7. The CDR3 is 13 amino acids. Germline V gives CDR1 SGDLS, CDR2 YYNGEE. The DNA for the CDR3 is TGTGCCAGCGGGGGGGGATTGGGAGATACGCAGTATTTT. Protein product: CASGGGLGDTQYF.

J is TRBJ2-1 and V is TRBV6-5; TRBD1 matches at 9 bases. Per germline, CDR1 MNHEY and CDR2 SVGAGI. The CDR3 length is 15 residues. Here the CDR3 DNA reads TGTGTCACAGCTCTAACGGGACAGGGTAGGCATGAGCAGTTCTTC. Its protein product is CVTALTGQGRHEQFF.

The V call is TRBV28, the J call TRBJ1-1; 7 positions agree with TRBD1. Germline CDR1 and CDR2: MDHEN and SYDVKM. The CDR3 is 13 amino acids. V shed 7 bases, J shed 4 bases, and the junction held 6 bases outside the gene matches. As DNA, the CDR3 is TGTGCCAGCACACAGGGGAGCGGCACTGAAGCTTTCTTT. This gives the protein CASTQGSGTEAFF.

The chain recombines TRBV5-6 with TRBJ1-3; 9 bases agree with TRBD1. The CDR3 runs to 16 residues. J lost 0 bases, V lost 5 bases, and 6 bases had no gene match. Germline V CDR1 and CDR2: SGHDT, YYEEEE. CDR3 in amino acids: CASRSTGGVSGNTIYF. The CDR3 DNA follows: TGTGCCAGCAGGTCTACAGGGGGCGTCTCTGGAAACACCATATATTTT.

The chain couples TRBV29-1 to TRBJ1-5, with D possibly matching TRBD1 (6 bases). Germline values: CDR1 SQVTM, CDR2 ANQGSEA. Trimming removed 6 bases from V and 5 bases from J, with 11 bases in between. The CDR3 is made up of 12 amino acids. CDR3 protein: CSVGGADQPQHF. For the CDR3, the DNA is TGCAGCGTAGGGGGGGCGGATCAGCCCCAGCATTTT.

J is TRBJ2-7 and V is TRBV27; D ambiguous. Deletions cut 8 bases from V and 3 bases from J, with 8 bases between. Germline loops: CDR1 MNHEY, CDR2 SMNVEV (reference sequence). The CDR3 extends over 11 amino acids. Here the CDR3 reads CASGESYEQYF. Written as DNA, the CDR3 is TGTGCCAGCGGTGAGAGCTACGAGCAGTACTTC.

DNA for the CDR3: TGTGCCAGCAGCTTAGTTGAGACTAACGTTCTGCCCCAGCATTTT. It specifies CASSLVETNVLPQHF. V usage is TRBV7-8 and J usage is TRBJ1-5; D is unresolved. The CDR3 runs 15 residues. Germline-derived CDR1 and CDR2 are SGHVS and FQNEAQ. V lost 1 base and J lost 9, with 16 bases in between.

This clone was seen just once. DNA of the CDR3: TGTGCCAGCAGCTTGGAGACTAACTATGGCTACACCTTC. Translation: CASSLETNYGYTF. V usage is TRBV13 and J usage is TRBJ1-2; no definite D call. This CDR3 has 13 amino acids. Germline CDR1 and CDR2: PRHDT and FYEKMQ (reference sequence). The germline V and J ends were trimmed by 3 bases and 0 bases, with 5 bases remaining between them.

V is TRBV6-5 and J is TRBJ1-6; TRBD1 agrees at 7 bases. The CDR3 has 13 residues. Germline assignment: CDR1 MNHEY and CDR2 SVGAGI. The J segment lost 10 bases and the V segment lost 6 bases, leaving 6 bases of the junction unmatched. The CDR3, as DNA: TGTGCCAGCAGGCGACAGGGTGCGTCACCCCTCCACTTT. It specifies CASRRQGASPLHF.

In this sample, this clone turned up once. The chain recombines TRBV4-1 with TRBJ2-5; D might be TRBD2 (6 bases). This CDR3 has 13 amino acids. V shed 4 bases and J shed 1 base, with 7 bases lying between them. Germline-derived CDR1 and CDR2 are MGHRA and YSYEKL. In DNA form, the CDR3 reads TGCGCCAGCAGCCCGGGGGTCCAAGAGACCCAGTACTTC. Protein: CASSPGVQETQYF.

This chain links TRBV4-1 with TRBJ2-5, with 15 bases aligning to TRBD2. This CDR3 region has 18 residues. Trimming at V came to 4 bases and at J to 5 bases, leaving 11 bases not matched to a gene. The germline V gene has CDR1 MGHRA and CDR2 YSYEKL. This CDR3 is CASSPGTSGGLVYETQYF. CDR3 DNA: TGCGCCAGCAGCCCGGGGACTAGCGGGGGGTTGGTTTATGAGACCCAGTACTTC.

The chain combines TRBV13 with TRBJ2-7, with D possibly TRBD2 on 6 matching bases. The germline CDR1 and CDR2 sequences are PRHDT and FYEKMQ (reference sequence). The V end was cut by 4 bases, the J end by 5 bases, with 18 bases between. CDR3 size: 15 residues. CDR3 bases: TGTGCCAGCAGCTCCCAGACGGCCCGGGGGAACGAGCAGTACTTC. Translation: CASSSQTARGNEQYF.

The genes are TRBV7-2 and TRBJ2-3; 13 bases are a match to TRBD2. The junction had 3 bases not matched to a gene; V was cut back by 4 bases and J by 14 bases. CDR3 size: 12 residues. Germline-derived CDR1 and CDR2 are SGHTA and FQGNSA. The CDR3 reads CASSSTSGGLYF. CDR3 sequence (DNA): TGTGCCAGCAGCTCGACTAGCGGGGGGTTGTATTTT.

In its sample, this clone was seen a few times. The chain combines TRBV2 with TRBJ1-4; 7 bases are a match to TRBD1. Trimming took 6 bases from V and 5 from J; bases not matched to a gene: 9. CDR3 length: 15 amino acids. CDR1 is SNHLY, CDR2 FYNNEI, per germline. This chain's CDR3 is CASRDDRESNEKLFF. The DNA of the CDR3 is TGTGCCAGCAGAGACGACAGGGAGTCGAATGAAAAACTGTTTTTT.

This CDR3 reads CASRQPSGANVLTF. As DNA, the CDR3 is TGTGCCAGCCGACAGCCATCTGGGGCCAACGTCCTGACTTTC. This chain joins TRBV7-9 and TRBJ2-6, with D possibly being TRBD1 (5 bases). Germline V gives CDR1 SEHNR, CDR2 FQNEAQ (reference sequence). This CDR3 region has 14 residues. V gave up 8 bases and J gave up 1 base, with 9 bases separating them.

Concerning this clone itself: The junction differs from germline at one of its ends, possibly a read error. This chain uses TRBV28 with TRBJ1-1; TRBD1 aligns across 7 bases. Per the germline V gene, CDR1 is MDHEN and CDR2 is SYDVKM. The CDR3 consists of 12 residues. In DNA form, the CDR3 reads TGTGCCAGCAGTCTCGCACAGGGGATCACACTTTTT. Translation: CASSLAQGITLF.

This chain connects TRBV28 to TRBJ2-3; 9 bases map to TRBD2. Germline CDR1 is MDHEN and CDR2 is SYDVKM. The CDR3 totals 15 residues. Trimming took 6 bases from V and 3 from J; bases not matched to a gene: 7. The CDR3 loop reads CASRMGLAKTDTQYF. CDR3 coding DNA: TGTGCCAGCAGAATGGGACTAGCAAAGACAGATACGCAGTATTTT.

The gene calls are TRBV29-1 and TRBJ1-1, with 8 positions matching TRBD1. This CDR3 comprises 15 residues. CDR1 is SQVTM, CDR2 ANQGSEA, per germline. After removal of 6 bases from V and 4 bases from J, the junction contained 13 bases not matched to a gene. Here the CDR3 reads CSVVGGQGWITEAFF. CDR3 sequence (DNA): TGCAGCGTAGTTGGTGGACAGGGATGGATCACTGAAGCTTTCTTT.

This chain uses TRBV25-1 with TRBJ1-1; D perhaps matches TRBD1 (6 bases). The CDR3 loop spans 13 amino acids. The germline V gene has CDR1 MGHDK and CDR2 SYGVNS. Trimming took off 6 bases at V and 4 bases at J, with 12 bases between the two ends. The CDR3 here is CASRAGAPTEAFF. For the CDR3, the DNA is TGTGCCAGCAGAGCAGGGGCCCCCACTGAAGCTTTCTTT.

V and J are TRBV6-5 and TRBJ2-5; D gene unclear. The germline gives CDR1 MNHEY, CDR2 SVGAGI. This CDR3 is 11 amino acids long. V was cut by 7 bases and J by 3 bases, with 6 bases left in between. The CDR3, as DNA: TGTGCCAGCACCAGAAAAGAGACCCAGTACTTC. As protein: CASTRKETQYF.

In this sample, this clone turned up once. Other DNA sequences within the sample encode an identical CDR3. The gene calls are TRBV4-1 and TRBJ2-3; D is unclear. With 1 base removed from V and 0 bases from J, the gap between germline ends came to 11 bases. The CDR3 loop spans 16 amino acids. CDR1 is MGHRA and CDR2 is YSYEKL in the germline V gene. The CDR3 sequence: CASSQVNLVSTDTQYF. CDR3 DNA: TGCGCCAGCAGCCAAGTCAACCTAGTGAGCACAGATACGCAGTATTTT.